This is a list of T cell receptor beta chains from one sample in a study of chemoradiotherapy in HPV16-positive cancers. Sequencing was performed with immunoSEQ multiplex PCR; in TCRdb, only in-frame clones are kept and a portion is missing. The profile shows 15,000 to 20,000 clones, 85% to 90% of them singletons. The sample was blood, taken from a patient who underwent chemoradiotherapy. The receptors come from a human donor with HPV-associated anogenital cancer. CDR3s include the opening cysteine and the closing phenylalanine or tryptophan. A D gene is named only where the DNA matches it firmly. Clone size is stated in some rows and not others, as once, few, many or a class when expanded.

once | TRBD1 | TRBJ1-6 | TRBV27 | CASSLDREESPLHF | TGTGCCAGCAGTTTAGACAGGGAAGAATCACCCCTCCACTTT
. | TRBD1 | TRBJ1-5 | TRBV6-5 | CASSLRQGLDQPQHF | TGTGCCAGCAGTCTACGACAGGGGCTTGATCAGCCCCAGCATTTT
. | . | TRBJ2-2 | TRBV5-1 | CASFTGGTGELFF | TGCGCCAGCTTTACAGGCGGCACCGGGGAGCTGTTTTTT
. | TRBD1 | TRBJ1-2 | TRBV28 | CASSLSGQGAPYGYTF | TGTGCCAGCAGTTTATCGGGGCAGGGGGCTCCCTATGGCTACACCTTC
. | . | TRBJ2-7 | TRBV27 | CASSLSQGDYYEQYF | TGTGCCAGCAGTTTATCGCAAGGAGATTACTACGAGCAGTACTTC
few | . | TRBJ2-2 | TRBV28 | CASSQGGAGELFF | TGTGCCAGCAGCCAGGGGGGAGCCGGGGAGCTGTTTTTT
. | . | TRBJ1-1 | TRBV18 | CASSREHRDTEAFF | TGTGCCAGCTCACGAGAACATAGGGACACTGAAGCTTTCTTT
. | . | TRBJ1-3 | TRBV19 | CASSIQSLSGNTIYF | TGTGCCAGTAGTATCCAGTCTCTCTCTGGAAACACCATATATTTT
. | TRBD1 | TRBJ2-2 | TRBV29-1 | CSANQGGTAGELFF | TGCAGCGCAAACCAAGGGGGCACGGCCGGGGAGCTGTTTTTT
few | TRBD1 | TRBJ2-7 | TRBV5-4 | CATRRQGGSYEQYF | TGTGCCACCCGCAGACAGGGGGGCTCCTACGAGCAGTACTTC
once | . | TRBJ1-1 | TRBV7-9 | CASSLRGQTTEAFF | TGTGCCAGCAGCTTACGGGGGCAGACCACTGAAGCTTTCTTT
. | . | TRBJ2-1 | TRBV19 | CASSSLAARPENEQFF | TGTGCCAGTAGTTCCCTGGCAGCCAGACCAGAAAATGAGCAGTTCTTC
once | . | TRBJ1-1 | TRBV7-9 | CASSSISGHREGTEAFF | TGTGCCAGCAGCTCCATCTCTGGGCACCGTGAGGGCACTGAAGCTTTCTTT
. | TRBD1 | TRBJ2-1 | TRBV5-1 | CASSLQGVNEQFF | TGCGCCAGCAGCTTACAGGGGGTCAATGAGCAGTTCTTC
. | . | TRBJ1-1 | TRBV6-1 | CASSQLGDTTEAFF | TGTGCCAGCAGCCAATTAGGGGATACCACTGAAGCTTTCTTT
. | . | TRBJ2-7 | TRBV5-1 | CASSLEGNSYEQYF | TGCGCCAGCAGCTTGGAGGGCAACTCCTACGAGCAGTACTTC
. | TRBD2 | TRBJ2-3 | TRBV2 | CASITSGGSTDTQYF | TGTGCCAGCATTACTAGCGGGGGGAGCACAGATACGCAGTATTTT
. | TRBD1 | TRBJ1-3 | TRBV7-9 | CASTPRGQSLSDSGNTIYF | TGTGCCAGCACTCCGCGGGGACAGTCCTTATCGGACTCTGGAAACACCATATATTTT
. | TRBD2 | TRBJ2-2 | TRBV2 | CASSVREGALGHRGAVF | TGTGCCAGCAGTGTTCGGGAGGGAGCCCTAGGCCACCGGGGAGCTGTTTTT
. | TRBD1 | TRBJ2-3 | TRBV11-2 | CASSPGTGADTQYF | TGTGCCAGCAGCCCCGGGACAGGGGCCGATACGCAGTATTTT
. | . | TRBJ2-7 | TRBV5-6 | CASRTRGNSYEQYF | TGTGCCAGCAGGACGAGAGGAAATTCCTACGAGCAGTACTTC
. | TRBD1 | TRBJ1-1 | TRBV5-1 | CASSQGQGEAFF | TGCGCCAGCAGCCAAGGACAGGGTGAAGCTTTCTTT
. | . | TRBJ1-6 | TRBV5-4 | CASSLVAGGNNSPLHF | TGTGCCAGCAGCTTGGTAGCCGGGGGCAATAATTCACCCCTCCACTTT
. | . | TRBJ2-7 | TRBV7-4 | CASSYRNSEGYEQYF | TGTGCCAGCTCTTATAGAAACTCTGAAGGCTACGAGCAGTACTTC
. | . | TRBJ2-7 | TRBV6-5 | CASRNPGNYEQYF | TGTGCCAGCAGAAACCCCGGGAACTACGAGCAGTACTTC
. | . | TRBJ2-1 | TRBV27 | CASSFNVYYNEQFF | TGTGCCAGCAGTTTTAACGTCTATTACAATGAGCAGTTCTTC
. | . | TRBJ2-3 | TRBV29-1 | CSVGSAKDTQYF | TGCAGCGTTGGATCGGCAAAAGATACGCAGTATTTT
. | . | TRBJ1-1 | TRBV28 | CASSFQRNTEAFF | TGTGCCAGCAGTTTCCAGAGGAACACTGAAGCTTTCTTT
. | TRBD2 | TRBJ2-7 | TRBV7-9 | CASSLVSGRSYEQYF | TGTGCCAGCAGCCTAGTGTCCGGGAGGAGCTACGAGCAGTACTTC
. | . | TRBJ1-1 | TRBV2 | CASNGHQNTEAFF | TGTGCCAGCAACGGACACCAGAACACTGAAGCTTTCTTT
. | . | TRBJ2-5 | TRBV7-9 | CASSLRTNFRTQYF | TGTGCCAGCAGCTTGAGGACAAATTTCCGGACCCAGTACTTC
. | . | TRBJ1-5 | TRBV2 | CASIVIIKGRGNQPQHF | TGTGCCAGCATAGTTATTATCAAGGGCAGGGGCAATCAGCCCCAGCATTTT
. | TRBD2 | TRBJ2-4 | TRBV5-1 | CASSLEIAGGQDIQYF | TGCGCCAGCAGCTTGGAAATAGCGGGAGGGCAGGACATTCAGTACTTC